Listed below are T cell receptor beta chains from one sample, sequenced in a study of blood T cell repertoires in COVID-19. Clones were read by immunoSEQ multiplex PCR, and TCRdb kept only the in-frame ones, dropping some. The table includes 200,000 to 250,000 clones, around four fifths detected once. The sample taken for sequencing was peripheral blood. The receptors stem from a woman between 70 and 85 years old with COVID-19, enrolled during active disease. CDR3s include the opening cysteine and the closing phenylalanine or tryptophan. The order of the fields is J gene, D gene, clone size, V gene, CDR3 protein, CDR3 DNA. The D gene is left open where the match is weak. Rows give clone size only sometimes, using once, few, many, or a class for an expanded clone.

J gene: TRBJ1-6
D gene: TRBD1
clone size: -
V gene: TRBV6-2/TRBV6-3
CDR3 protein: CASSYRGQGISPLHF
CDR3 DNA: TGTGCCAGCAGTTACAGAGGACAGGGGATTTCACCCCTCCACTTT

J gene: TRBJ1-2
D gene: TRBD1
clone size: -
V gene: TRBV7-2
CDR3 protein: CASSHPEGAGYTF
CDR3 DNA: TGTGCCAGCAGCCACCCCGAGGGGGCTGGCTACACCTTC

J gene: TRBJ1-1
D gene: TRBD1
clone size: -
V gene: TRBV6-6
CDR3 protein: CASSYAGTGNEAFF
CDR3 DNA: TGTGCCAGCAGTTACGCCGGGACAGGGAATGAAGCTTTCTTT

J gene: TRBJ2-7
D gene: -
clone size: -
V gene: TRBV6-2/TRBV6-3
CDR3 protein: CASSYEQGSPYEQYF
CDR3 DNA: TGTGCCAGCAGTTACGAGCAGGGGTCCCCCTACGAGCAGTACTTC

J gene: TRBJ2-7
D gene: TRBD1
clone size: -
V gene: TRBV13
CDR3 protein: CASSSRTGRFSPYEQYF
CDR3 DNA: TGTGCCAGCAGCTCGCGGACAGGGAGATTTTCCCCCTACGAGCAGTACTTC

J gene: TRBJ2-7
D gene: -
clone size: -
V gene: TRBV10-3
CDR3 protein: CAISESGTSSYEQYF
CDR3 DNA: TGTGCCATCAGTGAGTCCGGGACTTCCTCCTACGAGCAGTACTTC

J gene: TRBJ2-3
D gene: -
clone size: -
V gene: TRBV6-5
CDR3 protein: CASSSGVRSSDTQYF
CDR3 DNA: TGTGCCAGCAGTTCCGGGGTCCGCTCGTCAGATACGCAGTATTTT

J gene: TRBJ1-1
D gene: -
clone size: -
V gene: TRBV7-2
CDR3 protein: CASSLGGLNTEAFF
CDR3 DNA: TGTGCCAGCAGCTTAGGGGGGCTGAACACTGAAGCTTTCTTT

J gene: TRBJ1-1
D gene: -
clone size: once
V gene: TRBV12-3/TRBV12-4
CDR3 protein: CASSLDGRNAFF
CDR3 DNA: TGTGCCAGCAGTTTAGATGGCAGAAATGCTTTCTTT

J gene: TRBJ1-2
D gene: -
clone size: -
V gene: TRBV6-1
CDR3 protein: CASSEVSRVYGYTF
CDR3 DNA: TGTGCCAGCAGTGAAGTTAGCAGGGTGTATGGCTACACCTTC

J gene: TRBJ1-5
D gene: -
clone size: once
V gene: TRBV6-2/TRBV6-3
CDR3 protein: CASSYLNQPQHF
CDR3 DNA: TGTGCCAGCAGTTACCTCAATCAGCCCCAGCATTTT

J gene: TRBJ2-7
D gene: -
clone size: -
V gene: TRBV20-1
CDR3 protein: CSASTTSYEQYF
CDR3 DNA: TGCAGTGCTAGTACTACTTCCTACGAGCAGTACTTC

J gene: TRBJ2-7
D gene: -
clone size: once
V gene: TRBV19
CDR3 protein: CASSLSGSFYEQYF
CDR3 DNA: TGTGCCAGTAGTCTGAGCGGGTCTTTCTACGAGCAGTACTTC

J gene: TRBJ2-1
D gene: -
clone size: -
V gene: TRBV9
CDR3 protein: CASSGGSYNEQFF
CDR3 DNA: TGTGCCAGCAGCGGCGGCAGTTACAATGAGCAGTTCTTC

J gene: TRBJ1-5
D gene: -
clone size: -
V gene: TRBV15
CDR3 protein: CATSRDQIQPQHF
CDR3 DNA: TGTGCCACCAGCAGAGATCAGATTCAGCCCCAGCATTTT

J gene: TRBJ2-6
D gene: TRBD2
clone size: -
V gene: TRBV3-1/TRBV3-2
CDR3 protein: CASSQATGGPSGANVLTF
CDR3 DNA: TGTGCCAGCAGCCAAGCGACGGGAGGACCCTCTGGGGCCAACGTCCTGACTTTC

J gene: TRBJ1-4
D gene: -
clone size: once
V gene: TRBV7-2
CDR3 protein: CASSPRWSEKLFF
CDR3 DNA: TGTGCCAGCAGCCCAAGGTGGAGTGAAAAACTGTTTTTT

J gene: TRBJ2-7
D gene: -
clone size: once
V gene: TRBV6-2/TRBV6-3
CDR3 protein: CASTPWGVPSYEQYF
CDR3 DNA: TGTGCCAGCACCCCCTGGGGCGTCCCCTCCTACGAGCAGTACTTC

J gene: TRBJ1-6
D gene: -
clone size: -
V gene: TRBV4-3
CDR3 protein: CASSQRLGGRSNNSPLHF
CDR3 DNA: TGCGCCAGCAGCCAACGGCTTGGCGGGAGGAGTAATAATTCACCCCTCCACTTT

J gene: TRBJ1-2
D gene: -
clone size: -
V gene: TRBV11-2
CDR3 protein: CASSSRVWNGYTF
CDR3 DNA: TGTGCCAGCAGCTCCAGGGTATGGAATGGCTACACCTTC